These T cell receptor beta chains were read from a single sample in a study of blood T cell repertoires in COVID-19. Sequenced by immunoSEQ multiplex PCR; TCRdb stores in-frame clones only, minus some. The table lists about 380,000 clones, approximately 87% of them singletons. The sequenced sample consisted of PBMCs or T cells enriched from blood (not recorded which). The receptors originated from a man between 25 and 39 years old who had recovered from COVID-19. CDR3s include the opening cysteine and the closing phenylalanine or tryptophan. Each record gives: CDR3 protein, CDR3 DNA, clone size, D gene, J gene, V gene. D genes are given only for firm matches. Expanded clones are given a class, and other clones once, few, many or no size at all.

cdr3_aa: CASRAGGSANEKLFF
cdr3_nt: TGTGCCAGCAGAGCAGGGGGTTCGGCTAATGAAAAACTGTTTTTT
clone_size: .
d_call: TRBD1
j_call: TRBJ1-4
v_call: TRBV6-4

cdr3_aa: CASSFPGISGNTIYF
cdr3_nt: TGTGCCAGCAGCTTCCCCGGGATCTCTGGAAACACCATATATTTT
clone_size: .
d_call: .
j_call: TRBJ1-3
v_call: TRBV5-6

cdr3_aa: CASSERTAGNTIYF
cdr3_nt: TGTGCCAGCAGTGAAAGGACAGCTGGAAACACCATATATTTT
clone_size: .
d_call: .
j_call: TRBJ1-3
v_call: TRBV2

cdr3_aa: CASSLGRGGSYEQYF
cdr3_nt: TGTGCCAGCAGCTTGGGGAGGGGCGGCTCCTACGAGCAGTACTTC
clone_size: few
d_call: TRBD2
j_call: TRBJ2-7
v_call: TRBV11-2

cdr3_aa: CASSLGTVYEQYF
cdr3_nt: TGTGCCAGCAGCCTCGGGACAGTCTACGAGCAGTACTTC
clone_size: .
d_call: TRBD1
j_call: TRBJ2-7
v_call: TRBV7-2

cdr3_aa: CASSSLPTGHYTF
cdr3_nt: TGTGCCAGCAGTTCATTACCGACAGGGCACTACACCTTC
clone_size: .
d_call: TRBD1
j_call: TRBJ1-2
v_call: TRBV12-3/TRBV12-4

cdr3_aa: CASSEARGVSGNTIYF
cdr3_nt: TGTGCCAGCAGTGAAGCTCGCGGAGTCTCTGGAAACACCATATATTTT
clone_size: .
d_call: .
j_call: TRBJ1-3
v_call: TRBV6-1

cdr3_aa: CASTFRDGYGYTF
cdr3_nt: TGTGCCAGCACTTTCAGGGATGGCTATGGCTACACCTTC
clone_size: .
d_call: .
j_call: TRBJ1-2
v_call: TRBV5-4

cdr3_aa: CASSLDASGEQFF
cdr3_nt: TGCGCCAGCAGCTTGGATGCGAGCGGTGAGCAGTTCTTC
clone_size: .
d_call: .
j_call: TRBJ2-1
v_call: TRBV5-1

cdr3_aa: CASSQATGGLVSNEKLFF
cdr3_nt: TGTGCCAGCAGCCAAGCGACAGGGGGGCTCGTATCTAATGAAAAACTGTTTTTT
clone_size: .
d_call: TRBD1
j_call: TRBJ1-4
v_call: TRBV4-2

cdr3_aa: CASRQNTGLGEQYF
cdr3_nt: TGTGCCAGCAGGCAAAACACAGGGTTGGGTGAGCAGTACTTC
clone_size: .
d_call: .
j_call: TRBJ2-7
v_call: TRBV7-8

cdr3_aa: CASSLGGAETQYF
cdr3_nt: TGTGCCAGCAGCTTGGGGGGCGCGGAGACCCAGTACTTC
clone_size: .
d_call: .
j_call: TRBJ2-5
v_call: TRBV5-4

cdr3_aa: CASSQPISRVRGEAFF
cdr3_nt: TGTGCCAGCAGCCAACCAATTTCCCGGGTCAGGGGAGAAGCTTTCTTT
clone_size: .
d_call: .
j_call: TRBJ1-1
v_call: TRBV3-1/TRBV3-2

cdr3_aa: CASSLFGTGEGSYNSPLHF
cdr3_nt: TGTGCCAGCAGTTTATTTGGGACAGGGGAGGGCTCCTATAATTCACCCCTCCACTTT
clone_size: .
d_call: TRBD1
j_call: TRBJ1-6
v_call: TRBV27

cdr3_aa: CASRAGREAFF
cdr3_nt: TGTGCCAGCAGGGCAGGGAGGGAAGCTTTCTTT
clone_size: .
d_call: .
j_call: TRBJ1-1
v_call: TRBV2

cdr3_aa: CSVVGQDSLNTEAFF
cdr3_nt: TGCAGCGTTGTGGGACAAGACAGCCTGAACACTGAAGCTTTCTTT
clone_size: .
d_call: .
j_call: TRBJ1-1
v_call: TRBV29-1

cdr3_aa: CASSERAGAGELFF
cdr3_nt: TGCGCCAGCAGTGAGAGGGCAGGGGCCGGGGAGCTGTTTTTT
clone_size: .
d_call: .
j_call: TRBJ2-2
v_call: TRBV10-1

cdr3_aa: CAISQTSGGAGTDTQYF
cdr3_nt: TGTGCCATCAGTCAAACTAGCGGGGGGGCTGGGACAGATACGCAGTATTTT
clone_size: .
d_call: TRBD2
j_call: TRBJ2-3
v_call: TRBV10-3

cdr3_aa: CAIRGQGQPQHF
cdr3_nt: TGTGCCATCAGGGGACAGGGGCAGCCCCAGCATTTT
clone_size: .
d_call: TRBD1
j_call: TRBJ1-5
v_call: TRBV10-3

cdr3_aa: CASSFTSGEQFF
cdr3_nt: TGCGCCAGCAGCTTTACTAGCGGGGAGCAGTTCTTC
clone_size: .
d_call: TRBD2
j_call: TRBJ2-1
v_call: TRBV5-1

cdr3_aa: CSVPGQLEQFF
cdr3_nt: TGCAGTGTTCCGGGTCAACTGGAGCAGTTCTTC
clone_size: .
d_call: .
j_call: TRBJ2-1
v_call: TRBV20-1

cdr3_aa: CASSSQGGYNEQFF
cdr3_nt: TGTGCCAGCTCATCACAGGGGGGGTACAATGAGCAGTTCTTC
clone_size: .
d_call: .
j_call: TRBJ2-1
v_call: TRBV18

cdr3_aa: CASSARQGDEQYF
cdr3_nt: TGTGCCAGCAGCGCCCGACAGGGCGACGAGCAGTACTTC
clone_size: .
d_call: TRBD1
j_call: TRBJ2-7
v_call: TRBV7-3

cdr3_aa: CASSQEDRQNTEAFF
cdr3_nt: TGTGCCAGCAGCCAGGAGGACAGGCAGAACACTGAAGCTTTCTTT
clone_size: .
d_call: TRBD1
j_call: TRBJ1-1
v_call: TRBV4-2

cdr3_aa: CASSPSGRSQETQYF
cdr3_nt: TGTGCCAGCAGCCCCAGCGGCAGGTCCCAAGAGACCCAGTACTTC
clone_size: .
d_call: .
j_call: TRBJ2-5
v_call: TRBV9

cdr3_aa: CASSHGNGYTF
cdr3_nt: TGTGCCAGCAGCCACGGTAATGGCTACACCTTC
clone_size: .
d_call: .
j_call: TRBJ1-2
v_call: TRBV3-1/TRBV3-2

cdr3_aa: CAISEPGGDTQYF
cdr3_nt: TGTGCCATCAGTGAGCCGGGGGGAGATACGCAGTATTTT
clone_size: .
d_call: TRBD2
j_call: TRBJ2-3
v_call: TRBV10-3

cdr3_aa: CASSPPAESSYEQYF
cdr3_nt: TGTGCCAGCAGCCCCCCCGCGGAGAGCTCCTACGAGCAGTACTTC
clone_size: .
d_call: .
j_call: TRBJ2-7
v_call: TRBV7-8

cdr3_aa: CASSPTGGNGDTQYF
cdr3_nt: TGTGCCAGCAGCCCAACAGGGGGCAATGGAGATACGCAGTATTTT
clone_size: .
d_call: TRBD1
j_call: TRBJ2-3
v_call: TRBV3-1/TRBV3-2

cdr3_aa: CASSEGRGAGTDTQYF
cdr3_nt: TGTGCCAGCAGTGAGGGCCGGGGGGCGGGCACAGATACGCAGTATTTT
clone_size: .
d_call: .
j_call: TRBJ2-3
v_call: TRBV6-1

cdr3_aa: CASSIRTGRGEKLFF
cdr3_nt: TGTGCCAGCAGCATAAGGACAGGGAGAGGAGAAAAACTGTTTTTT
clone_size: .
d_call: TRBD1
j_call: TRBJ1-4
v_call: TRBV7-9

cdr3_aa: CASSPWGGGVGSGANVLTF
cdr3_nt: TGTGCCAGCAGCCCCTGGGGCGGAGGGGTCGGGTCTGGGGCCAACGTCCTGACTTTC
clone_size: .
d_call: .
j_call: TRBJ2-6
v_call: TRBV7-9

cdr3_aa: CSVVGSGNTEAFF
cdr3_nt: TGCAGCGTTGTTGGGTCAGGGAACACTGAAGCTTTCTTT
clone_size: .
d_call: .
j_call: TRBJ1-1
v_call: TRBV29-1

cdr3_aa: CASMGGQGRGQPQHF
cdr3_nt: TGTGCCAGTATGGGGGGACAGGGGAGGGGTCAGCCCCAGCATTTT
clone_size: few
d_call: TRBD1
j_call: TRBJ1-5
v_call: TRBV19

cdr3_aa: CASSYLDRGGYGYTF
cdr3_nt: TGTGCCAGCAGTTATTTGGACAGGGGAGGGTATGGCTACACCTTC
clone_size: .
d_call: TRBD1
j_call: TRBJ1-2
v_call: TRBV6-5

cdr3_aa: CSVEDRIYEQYF
cdr3_nt: TGCAGCGTTGAGGACAGGATCTACGAGCAGTACTTC
clone_size: .
d_call: TRBD1
j_call: TRBJ2-7
v_call: TRBV29-1

cdr3_aa: CARQLGPFEQYF
cdr3_nt: TGTGCCCGACAGTTAGGTCCGTTTGAGCAGTACTTC
clone_size: .
d_call: .
j_call: TRBJ2-7
v_call: TRBV27

cdr3_aa: CASSWDTNQPQHF
cdr3_nt: TGTGCCAGCAGTTGGGACACCAATCAGCCCCAGCATTTT
clone_size: .
d_call: .
j_call: TRBJ1-5
v_call: TRBV6-5

cdr3_aa: CASSRQGGANTGELFF
cdr3_nt: TGCGCCAGCAGCCGACAGGGAGGTGCGAACACCGGGGAGCTGTTTTTT
clone_size: .
d_call: .
j_call: TRBJ2-2
v_call: TRBV5-1

cdr3_aa: CASSLADTDADTQYF
cdr3_nt: TGTGCCAGCAGCTTAGCGGACACCGACGCAGATACGCAGTATTTT
clone_size: .
d_call: .
j_call: TRBJ2-3
v_call: TRBV11-2

cdr3_aa: CASSPSGGTDTQYF
cdr3_nt: TGTGCCAGCAGCCCTAGCGGGGGCACAGATACGCAGTATTTT
clone_size: .
d_call: TRBD2
j_call: TRBJ2-3
v_call: TRBV3-1/TRBV3-2

cdr3_aa: CASSTPARSLYGYTF
cdr3_nt: TGTGCCAGCAGTACCCCCGCCAGGTCTCTCTACGGCTACACCTTC
clone_size: .
d_call: .
j_call: TRBJ1-2
v_call: TRBV6-2/TRBV6-3

cdr3_aa: CASSPVGSPLHF
cdr3_nt: TGTGCCAGCAGCCCCGTCGGTTCACCCCTCCACTTT
clone_size: .
d_call: .
j_call: TRBJ1-6
v_call: TRBV11-2

cdr3_aa: CAISAGLAGGPSYNEQFF
cdr3_nt: TGTGCCATCAGTGCCGGACTAGCGGGGGGGCCCTCCTACAATGAGCAGTTCTTC
clone_size: .
d_call: TRBD2
j_call: TRBJ2-1
v_call: TRBV10-3

cdr3_aa: CASSPSYRAANEKLFF
cdr3_nt: TGCGCCAGCAGCCCATCCTACAGGGCAGCTAATGAAAAACTGTTTTTT
clone_size: .
d_call: .
j_call: TRBJ1-4
v_call: TRBV4-3

cdr3_aa: CSVSRGSGGRNEQFF
cdr3_nt: TGCAGCGTTTCCAGGGGTAGCGGGGGCCGGAATGAGCAGTTCTTC
clone_size: .
d_call: TRBD2
j_call: TRBJ2-1
v_call: TRBV29-1

cdr3_aa: CASSLAAGGVDTQYF
cdr3_nt: TGTGCCAGCAGCTTGGCGGCAGGGGGAGTAGATACGCAGTATTTT
clone_size: .
d_call: TRBD1
j_call: TRBJ2-3
v_call: TRBV5-6

cdr3_aa: CASIPTVDSPLHF
cdr3_nt: TGTGCCAGCATACCGACAGTTGATTCACCCCTCCACTTT
clone_size: .
d_call: .
j_call: TRBJ1-6
v_call: TRBV6-5

cdr3_aa: CASSLVGTGRYGYTF
cdr3_nt: TGTGCCAGCAGCTTAGTGGGGACAGGACGCTATGGCTACACCTTC
clone_size: once
d_call: TRBD1
j_call: TRBJ1-2
v_call: TRBV11-2

cdr3_aa: CASSRGTVNEQYF
cdr3_nt: TGTGCCAGCAGTAGGGGGACAGTTAACGAGCAGTACTTC
clone_size: .
d_call: TRBD1
j_call: TRBJ2-7
v_call: TRBV6-5

cdr3_aa: CASSGGRSSYNEQFF
cdr3_nt: TGCGCCAGCAGCGGGGGCCGTAGCTCCTACAATGAGCAGTTCTTC
clone_size: .
d_call: .
j_call: TRBJ2-1
v_call: TRBV5-1

cdr3_aa: CASSPSLAGSQYF
cdr3_nt: TGTGCCAGCAGTCCGTCACTAGCGGGGAGCCAGTACTTC
clone_size: .
d_call: TRBD2
j_call: TRBJ2-7
v_call: TRBV12-3/TRBV12-4

cdr3_aa: CASSFGHISPLHF
cdr3_nt: TGTGCCAGTAGTTTTGGACACATTTCACCCCTCCACTTT
clone_size: .
d_call: .
j_call: TRBJ1-6
v_call: TRBV19

cdr3_aa: CASGPGETFGSNSPLHF
cdr3_nt: TGTGCTAGTGGTCCTGGTGAGACCTTCGGGAGTAATTCACCCCTCCACTTT
clone_size: .
d_call: .
j_call: TRBJ1-6
v_call: TRBV12-5